The sequence of this T cell receptor beta chain was determined in a study of blood T cell repertoires in COVID-19. In the study overall: The United States, Italy and Spain provided the acute and convalescent COVID-19 samples.

This CDR3 comprises 11 residues. The germline V and J ends were trimmed by 3 bases and 5 bases, with 8 bases remaining between them. Germline CDR1 and CDR2: DFQATT and SNEGSKA (reference sequence). The authors' processing: Amplification from reference gene primers served as the basis for estimated nucleated cell counts. Libraries were prepared by immunoSEQ multiplex PCR; TCRdb keeps only in-frame clonotypes and omits some of them. Clonal size and the V and J genes are those of that table, whereas D and trimming came from the DNA. The sample yields about 160,000 clones, approximately 90% seen once. The sample comprised peripheral blood. The chain links TRBV20-1 to TRBJ2-7; D gene ambiguous. The sequence was obtained from a young man with acute or convalescent COVID-19. The CDR3 nucleotides are TGCAGTGCTAGTTTTCATGACGAGCAGTACTTC. Its protein product is CSASFHDEQYF.